This T cell receptor (beta chain) was profiled in a study of T cells after posttransplantation cyclophosphamide. Study-wide findings and caveats: Donor CD8+ memory clones often dominated recipient blood repertoires at later times.

Details on this clone: Antigen: not known.

Assay: immunoSEQ multiplex PCR; the TCRdb copy retains only in-frame clones and omits some. The sample was found to contain around 30,000 clones, and every one recurs. V was cut by 8 bases and J by 2 bases, with 16 bases left in between. The CDR3 length is 15 residues. Germline V CDR1 and CDR2: MDHEN, SYDVKM. The receptor comes from a woman aged 55-70 years in good health, CMV-negative, and a related stem cell transplant donor. Sequenced: PBMCs. The chain is built from TRBV28 and TRBJ1-5; no reliable D call. In DNA form, the CDR3 reads TGTGCCAGCGTGGCGGGGAAGGGCGGCAATCAGCCCCAGCATTTT. It encodes CASVAGKGGNQPQHF.